This paragraph covers one T cell receptor beta chain sequence. Its antigen is still unknown. Each patient came to thyroid surgery without any prior treatment (of any kind). These data are taken from a study of metastatic and nonmetastatic thyroid tumors. Whole-study context: Across blood and tumor or nodule tissue, repertoires from malignant and benign thyroid patients were compared with one another.

The CDR3 sequence is 13 residues long. The germline V gene encodes CDR1 GTSNPN and CDR2 SVGIG (reference sequence). V was trimmed by 6 bases and J by 0 bases, leaving 11 bases between them. Authors' analysis steps: In papillary thyroid cancer, a distant-metastasis classifier was built using CDR3 differences across clinicopathological groups. TCRdb re-called clones via MiXCR from the PCR reads. These V and J calls originate from TCRdb's pipeline instead of the authors' own analysis. The data contain 5,400 or so clones, roughly 34% of them singletons. Study conclusions and caveats: Versus benign nodules, malignant thyroid tumors reportedly had significantly higher TCR beta diversity, in blood and tumor.

This TCR was sampled from a female donor with papillary thyroid cancer or a benign thyroid nodule (not recorded which). Some clones in this sample may be carry-over from other donors' samples. J is TRBJ1-2 and V is TRBV30; D is perhaps TRBD1 (5 bases). Sequenced: adjacent normal tissue. The CDR3 DNA is TGTGCCTGCCGGGGGATAGCTAACTATGGCTACACCTTC. This sequence encodes CACRGIANYGYTF.